This T cell receptor beta chain was documented in a study of cytomegalovirus exposure and HLA in healthy donors. Study context: The approximately 120 validation repertoires were reported in a later analysis to have been generated on the same platform as the approximately 600 first-cohort repertoires.

Using immunoSEQ multiplex PCR, the repertoire was profiled, and TCRdb retains in-frame clones only, with some absent. The sample gives approximately 200,000 clones, 85% to 90% of which show up once; 2.5% to 3.5% is in the top ten. Findings and limits, study-wide: The tendency of first-cohort TCR clusters to co-occur in the 120 validation repertoires was identified by a subsequent analysis.

Germline V gene data show CDR1 as MDHEN and CDR2 as SYDVKM. The J segment lost 3 bases and the V segment lost 8 bases, leaving 7 bases of the junction unmatched. The CDR3 totals 13 residues. In the case of this clone: Its antigen is unidentified.

V and J are TRBV28 and TRBJ2-7, with 7 bases identical to TRBD1. The clonotype originates from a woman aged 18-35 years in good health and CMV-seronegative. Sequencing was performed on PBMCs. The CDR3 protein is CASATGLGYEQYF. The CDR3 nucleotides are TGTGCCAGCGCGACAGGGCTAGGCTACGAGCAGTACTTC.